Reported below is one T cell receptor (beta chain). The source of the sample is a study of shared clonotypes between healthy human individuals. Sequencing was performed with immunoSEQ multiplex PCR; in TCRdb, only in-frame clones are kept and a portion is missing. The sample contains approximately 1,500,000 clones, approximately 98% of which appear only once. From germline, CDR1 is GTSNPN and CDR2 SVGIG (reference sequence). The CDR3 runs to 13 residues. Trimming removed 2 bases at V and 3 bases at J, with 10 bases between. The sequence came from a man younger than 40 in good health. V is TRBV30 and J is TRBJ2-5; D gene unclear. Material for sequencing was naive CD4+ T cells sorted from blood. The sample's subset: CD45RA+ positively selected. The CDR3 is CAWSSSTKETQYF. As DNA, the CDR3 is TGTGCCTGGAGTTCGAGCACTAAAGAGACCCAGTACTTC. Based on the CDR3 plus reference TRBV30 and TRBJ2-5, the full variable domain is SQTIHQWPATLVQPVGSPLSLECTVEGTSNPNLYWYRQAAGRGLQLLFYSVGIGQISSEVPQNLSASRPQDRQFILSSKKLLLSDSGFYLCAWSSSTKETQYFGPGTRLLVL.